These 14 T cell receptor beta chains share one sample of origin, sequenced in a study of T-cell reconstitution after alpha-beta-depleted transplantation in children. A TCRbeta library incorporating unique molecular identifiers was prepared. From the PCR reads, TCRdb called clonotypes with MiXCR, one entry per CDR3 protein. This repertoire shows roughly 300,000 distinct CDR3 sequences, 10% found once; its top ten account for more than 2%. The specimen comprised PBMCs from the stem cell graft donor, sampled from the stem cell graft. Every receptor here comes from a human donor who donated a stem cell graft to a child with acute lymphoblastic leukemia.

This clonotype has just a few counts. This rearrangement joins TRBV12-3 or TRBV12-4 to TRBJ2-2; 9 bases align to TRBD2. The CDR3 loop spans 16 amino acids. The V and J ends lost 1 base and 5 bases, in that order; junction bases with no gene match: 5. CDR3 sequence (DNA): TGTGCCAGCAGTTTAGATAGCGGGAGTTTTACCGGGGAGCTGTTTTTT. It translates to CASSLDSGSFTGELFF.

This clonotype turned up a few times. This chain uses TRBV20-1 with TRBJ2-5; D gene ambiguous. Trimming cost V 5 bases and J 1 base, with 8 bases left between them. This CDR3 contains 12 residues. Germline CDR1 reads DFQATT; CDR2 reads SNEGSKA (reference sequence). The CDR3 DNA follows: TGCAGTGCTTTCCAGGCCCAAGAGACCCAGTACTTC. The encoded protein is CSAFQAQETQYF.

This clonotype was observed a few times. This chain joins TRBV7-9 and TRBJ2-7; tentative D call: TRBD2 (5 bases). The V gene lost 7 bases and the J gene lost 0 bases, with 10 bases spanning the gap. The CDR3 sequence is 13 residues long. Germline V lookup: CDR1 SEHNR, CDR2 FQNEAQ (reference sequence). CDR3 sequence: CASNPTTSYEQYF. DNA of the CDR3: TGTGCCAGCAACCCGACTACCTCCTACGAGCAGTACTTC.

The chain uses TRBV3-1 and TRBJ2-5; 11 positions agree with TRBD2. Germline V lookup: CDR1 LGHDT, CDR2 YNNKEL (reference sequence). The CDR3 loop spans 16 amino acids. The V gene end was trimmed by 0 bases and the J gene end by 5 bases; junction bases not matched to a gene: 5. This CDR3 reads CASSQDRLAGRETQYF. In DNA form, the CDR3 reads TGTGCCAGCAGCCAAGATAGACTAGCGGGACGGGAGACCCAGTACTTC.

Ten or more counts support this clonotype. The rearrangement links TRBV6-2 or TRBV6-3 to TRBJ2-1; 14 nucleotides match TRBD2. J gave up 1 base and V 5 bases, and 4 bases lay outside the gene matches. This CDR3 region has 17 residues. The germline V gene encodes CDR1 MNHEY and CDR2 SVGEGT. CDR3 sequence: CASSRRLAGGSYNEQFF. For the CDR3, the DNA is TGTGCCAGCAGTCGAAGACTAGCGGGAGGGTCCTACAATGAGCAGTTCTTC.

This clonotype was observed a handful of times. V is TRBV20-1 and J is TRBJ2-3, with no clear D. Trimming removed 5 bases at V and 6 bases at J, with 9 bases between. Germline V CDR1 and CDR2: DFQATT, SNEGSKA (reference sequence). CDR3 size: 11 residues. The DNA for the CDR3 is TGCAGTGCTGCTCTAGGGGATACGCAGTATTTT. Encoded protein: CSAALGDTQYF.

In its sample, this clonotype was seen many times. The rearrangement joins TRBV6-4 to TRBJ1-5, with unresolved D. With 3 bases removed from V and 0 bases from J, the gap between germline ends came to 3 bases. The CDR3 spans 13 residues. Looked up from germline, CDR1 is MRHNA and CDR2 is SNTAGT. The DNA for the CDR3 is TGTGCCAGCAGTGAATTTAGCAATCAGCCCCAGCATTTT. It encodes CASSEFSNQPQHF.

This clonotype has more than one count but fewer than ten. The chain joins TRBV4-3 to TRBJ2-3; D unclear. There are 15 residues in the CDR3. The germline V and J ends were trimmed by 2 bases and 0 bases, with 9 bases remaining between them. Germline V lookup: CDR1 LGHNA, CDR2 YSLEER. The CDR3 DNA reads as TGCGCCAGCAGCCAACTTGGAACTAGCACAGATACGCAGTATTTT. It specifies CASSQLGTSTDTQYF.

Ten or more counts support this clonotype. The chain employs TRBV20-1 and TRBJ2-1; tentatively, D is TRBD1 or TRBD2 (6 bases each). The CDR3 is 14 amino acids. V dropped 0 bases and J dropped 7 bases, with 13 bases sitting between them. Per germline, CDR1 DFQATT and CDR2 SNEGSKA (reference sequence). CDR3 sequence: CSARDSTGRNEQFF. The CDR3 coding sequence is TGCAGTGCTAGAGATAGTACAGGGAGGAATGAGCAGTTCTTC.

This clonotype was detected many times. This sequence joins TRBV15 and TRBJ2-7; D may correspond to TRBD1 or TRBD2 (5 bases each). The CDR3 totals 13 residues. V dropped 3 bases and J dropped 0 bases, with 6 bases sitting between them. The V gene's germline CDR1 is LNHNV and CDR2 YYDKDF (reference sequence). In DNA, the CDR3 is TGTGCCACCAGCAGCGGGACCTCCTACGAGCAGTACTTC. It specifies CATSSGTSYEQYF.

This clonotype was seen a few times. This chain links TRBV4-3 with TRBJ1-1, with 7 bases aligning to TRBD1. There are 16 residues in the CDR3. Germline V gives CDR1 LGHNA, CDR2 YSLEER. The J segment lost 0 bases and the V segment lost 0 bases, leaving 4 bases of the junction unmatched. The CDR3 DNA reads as TGCGCCAGCAGCCAAGATACAGGGGCGGTGAACACTGAAGCTTTCTTT. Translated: CASSQDTGAVNTEAFF.

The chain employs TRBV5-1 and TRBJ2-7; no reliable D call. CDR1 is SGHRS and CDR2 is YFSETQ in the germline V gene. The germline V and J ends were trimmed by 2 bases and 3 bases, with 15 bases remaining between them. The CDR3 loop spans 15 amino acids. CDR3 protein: CASSFGPAVDYEQYF. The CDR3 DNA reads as TGCGCCAGCAGCTTTGGCCCGGCGGTCGACTACGAGCAGTACTTC.

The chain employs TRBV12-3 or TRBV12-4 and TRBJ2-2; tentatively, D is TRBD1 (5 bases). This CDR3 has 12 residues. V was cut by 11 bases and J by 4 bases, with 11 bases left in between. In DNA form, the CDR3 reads TGTGCCGGGGCTAGTTTCACCGGGGAGCTGTTTTTT. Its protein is CAGASFTGELFF.

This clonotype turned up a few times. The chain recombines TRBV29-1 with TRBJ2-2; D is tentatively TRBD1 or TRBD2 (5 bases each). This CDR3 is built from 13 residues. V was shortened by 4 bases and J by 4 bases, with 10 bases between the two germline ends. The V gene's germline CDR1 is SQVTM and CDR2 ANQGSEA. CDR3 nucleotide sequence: TGCAGCGTTGCGGGGCAGGTCACCGGGGAGCTGTTTTTT. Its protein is CSVAGQVTGELFF.